The T cell receptor (beta chain) under discussion was sequenced for a study of T cell responses to AZD1222 COVID-19 vaccine. Sequencing used immunoSEQ multiplex PCR; TCRdb keeps in-frame clones, though not all of them. The sample lists about 95,000 clones, approximately 88% occurring once. The CDR3 is made up of 15 amino acids. The V and J ends lost 4 bases and 9 bases respectively, with 22 bases between them. Per germline, CDR1 SGHNT and CDR2 YYREEE (reference sequence). The source material was peripheral blood, sampled on day 0 of AZD1222 vaccination. The chain is built from TRBV5-4 and TRBJ2-5, with a possible D match to TRBD2 (7 bases). The TCR sequence derives from an adult in good health. The CDR3 DNA reads TGTGCCAGCAGCCTCGATAGGGGGGGGCAATTGGCCCAGTACTTC. Translation: CASSLDRGGQLAQYF.